This TCR beta chain was sequenced for a study of lymphopenia after photon versus proton radiotherapy. Findings of the study overall: After lymphocyte nadir, photon-treated repertoires showed oligoclonal expansion, especially CD8+ Temra. In patients who died, overall survival fell as post-nadir TCR diversity dropped more.

With regard to this clone: Its antigen is undetermined.

Measured with immunoSEQ multiplex PCR; TCRdb has only the in-frame clones, and not every one. The sample yields around 150,000 clones, roughly nine tenths seen once. The V end was cut by 8 bases, the J end by 2 bases, with 19 bases between. Germline-derived CDR1 and CDR2 are MNHEY and SMNVEV (reference sequence). The CDR3 runs 15 residues. The V and J genes are TRBV27 and TRBJ2-7; the D gene could be TRBD1 or TRBD2 (6 bases each). Sequencing used peripheral blood, obtained from a patient treated with photon-based radiotherapy. The TCR was taken from a man aged 50 to 60 with gastric cancer. For the CDR3, the DNA is TGTGCCAGCCTCCTGAGGCCCGGGGGCACCTACGAGCAGTACTTC. The encoded protein is CASLLRPGGTYEQYF.